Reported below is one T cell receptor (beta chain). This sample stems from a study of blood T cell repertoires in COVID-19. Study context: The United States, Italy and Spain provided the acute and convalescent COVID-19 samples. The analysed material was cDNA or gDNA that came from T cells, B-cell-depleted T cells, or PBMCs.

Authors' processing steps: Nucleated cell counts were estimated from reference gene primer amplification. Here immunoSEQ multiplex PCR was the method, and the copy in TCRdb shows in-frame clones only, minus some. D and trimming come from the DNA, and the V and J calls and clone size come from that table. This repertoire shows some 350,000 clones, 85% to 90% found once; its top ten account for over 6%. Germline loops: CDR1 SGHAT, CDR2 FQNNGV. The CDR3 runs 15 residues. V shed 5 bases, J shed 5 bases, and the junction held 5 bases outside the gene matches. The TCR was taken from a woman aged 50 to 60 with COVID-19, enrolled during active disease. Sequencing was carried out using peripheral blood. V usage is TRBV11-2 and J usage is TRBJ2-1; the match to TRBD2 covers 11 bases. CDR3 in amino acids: CASSPTSGINNEQFF. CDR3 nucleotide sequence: TGTGCCAGCAGCCCGACTAGCGGGATAAACAATGAGCAGTTCTTC.